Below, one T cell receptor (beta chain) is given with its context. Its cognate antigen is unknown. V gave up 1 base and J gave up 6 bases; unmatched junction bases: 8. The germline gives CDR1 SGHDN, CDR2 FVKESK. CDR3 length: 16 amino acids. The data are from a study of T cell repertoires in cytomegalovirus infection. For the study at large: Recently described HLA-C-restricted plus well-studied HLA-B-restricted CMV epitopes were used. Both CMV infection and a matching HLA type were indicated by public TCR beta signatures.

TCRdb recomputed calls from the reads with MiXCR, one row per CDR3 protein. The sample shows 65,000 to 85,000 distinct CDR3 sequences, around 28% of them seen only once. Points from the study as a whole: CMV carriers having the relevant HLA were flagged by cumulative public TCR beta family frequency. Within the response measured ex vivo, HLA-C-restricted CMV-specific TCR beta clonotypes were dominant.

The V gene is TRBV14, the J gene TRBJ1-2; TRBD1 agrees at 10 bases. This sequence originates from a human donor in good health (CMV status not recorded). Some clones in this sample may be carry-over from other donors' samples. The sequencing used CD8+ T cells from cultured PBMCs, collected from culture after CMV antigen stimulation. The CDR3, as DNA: TGTGCCAGCAGCCAAGTCTCGGGACAGGGGATCGATGGCTACACCTTC. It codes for CASSQVSGQGIDGYTF.